This T cell receptor beta chain stems from a study of blood T cell repertoires in COVID-19. TCRdb's table, derived via immunoSEQ multiplex PCR, lists solely in-frame clones and lacks some. The sample contains around 480,000 clones, about nine tenths of which appear only once. The ends lost 5 bases at V and 7 bases at J; junction bases unmatched: 8. Germline loops: CDR1 GTSNPN, CDR2 SVGIG (reference sequence). This CDR3 is 13 amino acids long. Participants spanned ages about 18 to 90 years and resided in 24 US areas. Sequencing input: PBMCs or T cells enriched from blood (not recorded which). This chain joins TRBV30 and TRBJ1-5, with TRBD1 matching over 7 bases. The clonotype comes from a woman aged 18-35 years who had recovered from COVID-19. The chain's CDR3 is CAWCTGVGQPQHF. In DNA form, the CDR3 reads TGTGCCTGGTGTACAGGGGTAGGGCAGCCCCAGCATTTT.